This T cell receptor (beta chain) was captured by sequencing in a study of blood T cell repertoires in COVID-19. Looking at the study overall: Samples representing acute and convalescent COVID-19 were sourced from the United States, Italy and Spain. T cells, B-cell-depleted T cells, or PBMCs supplied cDNA or gDNA.

Here immunoSEQ multiplex PCR was the method, and the copy in TCRdb shows in-frame clones only, minus some. This sample has tens of thousands of clones, with 65% to 85% found just once. The germline CDR1 and CDR2 sequences are SGHRS and YFSETQ. The length of the CDR3 is 13 residues. Trimming at V came to 4 bases and at J to 2 bases, leaving 2 bases not matched to a gene. The sample was peripheral blood. This rearrangement joins TRBV5-1 to TRBJ1-1; TRBD1 agrees at 7 bases. This clonotype was obtained from a man aged 35-49 years with acute or convalescent COVID-19. In DNA form, the CDR3 reads TGCGCCAGCAGCCGGGACAGCAACACTGAAGCTTTCTTT. Residues: CASSRDSNTEAFF.